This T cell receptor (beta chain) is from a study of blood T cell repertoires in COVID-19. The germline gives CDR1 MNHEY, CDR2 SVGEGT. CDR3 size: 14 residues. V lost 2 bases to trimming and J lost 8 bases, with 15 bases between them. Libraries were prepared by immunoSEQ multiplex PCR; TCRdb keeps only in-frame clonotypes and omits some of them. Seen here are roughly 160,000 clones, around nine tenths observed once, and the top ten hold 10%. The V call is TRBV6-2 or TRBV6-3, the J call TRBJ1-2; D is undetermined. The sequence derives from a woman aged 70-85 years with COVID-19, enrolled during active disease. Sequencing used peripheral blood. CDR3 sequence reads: CASSYASLAGGYTF. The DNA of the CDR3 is TGTGCCAGCAGTTACGCCTCCTTGGCCGGGGGCTACACCTTC.